These T cell receptor beta chains were read from a single sample in a study of tumor and adjacent non-tumor tissue in lung cancer. Using its own MiXCR run on the multiplex PCR reads, TCRdb lists one record per CDR3 protein. This sample has over 110,000 distinct CDR3 sequences, with 66% found just once. The sequenced sample consisted of lung tumor tissue. These receptors all stem from a man in his sixties with small cell lung cancer. CDR3s include the opening cysteine and the closing phenylalanine or tryptophan. Fields, in order: CDR3 protein, CDR3 DNA, clone size, V gene, J gene, D gene. A D gene is named only where the DNA matches it firmly. Rows may omit the clone size; those that give it use once, few, many or a size class.

CDR3 protein: CSARDRVQGDTGELFF
CDR3 DNA: TGCAGTGCTAGAGATCGAGTACAAGGGGACACCGGGGAGCTGTTTTTT
clone size: -
V gene: TRBV20-1
J gene: TRBJ2-2
D gene: -

CDR3 protein: CASNPQGLAGGHEQFF
CDR3 DNA: TGTGCCAGCAACCCCCAGGGACTAGCGGGGGGCCATGAGCAGTTCTTC
clone size: -
V gene: TRBV6-6
J gene: TRBJ2-1
D gene: TRBD2

CDR3 protein: CASSQLLAYTQYF
CDR3 DNA: TGTGCCAGCAGCCAACTTCTCGCTTATACCCAGTATTTT
clone size: -
V gene: TRBV4-2
J gene: TRBJ2-3
D gene: -

CDR3 protein: CASSQAYHQDTEAFF
CDR3 DNA: TGTGCCAGCAGCCAAGCCTATCACCAAGACACTGAAGCTTTCTTT
clone size: -
V gene: TRBV4-2
J gene: TRBJ1-1
D gene: -

CDR3 protein: CSAREGAGINTIYF
CDR3 DNA: TGCAGTGCTAGGGAGGGGGCTGGAATAAACACCATATATTTT
clone size: few
V gene: TRBV20-1
J gene: TRBJ1-3
D gene: TRBD1

CDR3 protein: CSVGTSGYNEQSF
CDR3 DNA: TGCAGCGTTGGGACTAGCGGATACAATGAGCAGTCCTTC
clone size: -
V gene: TRBV29-1
J gene: TRBJ2-1
D gene: TRBD2

CDR3 protein: CASSEGLAGGPIRDEQFF
CDR3 DNA: TGTGCCAGCAGTGAAGGACTAGCGGGAGGGCCGATAAGGGATGAGCAGTTCTTC
clone size: few
V gene: TRBV6-1
J gene: TRBJ2-1
D gene: TRBD2

CDR3 protein: CASSYSAGGSDEQFF
CDR3 DNA: TGTGCCAGCAGTTACTCGGCGGGAGGTAGTGATGAGCAGTTCTTC
clone size: -
V gene: TRBV6-5
J gene: TRBJ2-1
D gene: TRBD2

CDR3 protein: CSVTGTQREQLF
CDR3 DNA: TGCAGCGTGACCGGGACGCAGCGCGAGCAGCTCTTC
clone size: few
V gene: TRBV29-1
J gene: TRBJ2-1
D gene: -

CDR3 protein: CSARDDKNSYTF
CDR3 DNA: TGCAGTGCTAGAGATGACAAGAATAGCTACACCTTC
clone size: few
V gene: TRBV20-1
J gene: TRBJ1-2
D gene: -

CDR3 protein: CASSLSRVNQPQHF
CDR3 DNA: TGTGCCAGCAGCTTGAGCAGGGTCAATCAGCCCCAGCATTTT
clone size: -
V gene: TRBV5-6
J gene: TRBJ1-5
D gene: -

CDR3 protein: CASSPGTSHNTGELFF
CDR3 DNA: TGTGCCAGCAGTCCCGGGACTAGCCATAACACCGGGGAGCTGTTTTTT
clone size: few
V gene: TRBV7-8
J gene: TRBJ2-2
D gene: TRBD2

CDR3 protein: CSSKLAGDDGGEPFF
CDR3 DNA: TGTTCAAGCAAACTAGCGGGAGATGATGGCGGGGAGCCGTTTTTT
clone size: -
V gene: TRBV4-2
J gene: TRBJ2-2
D gene: TRBD2

CDR3 protein: CARSLGTMEQYF
CDR3 DNA: TGTGCCAGAAGCTTAGGGACCATGGAACAGTACTTC
clone size: -
V gene: TRBV11-3
J gene: TRBJ2-7
D gene: -

CDR3 protein: CAWSPMTGHEQYF
CDR3 DNA: TGTGCCTGGAGCCCCATGACGGGGCACGAGCAGTACTTC
clone size: -
V gene: TRBV30
J gene: TRBJ2-7
D gene: -

CDR3 protein: CAISGGGYSGEAFF
CDR3 DNA: TGTGCCATCAGTGGGGGCGGTTACAGTGGGGAAGCTTTCTTT
clone size: -
V gene: TRBV10-3
J gene: TRBJ1-1
D gene: -

CDR3 protein: CASRPRVYQEAQYF
CDR3 DNA: TGTGCCAGCAGACCTCGGGTGTATCAAGAGGCCCAGTACTTC
clone size: -
V gene: TRBV11-2
J gene: TRBJ2-5
D gene: -